Following are 10 T cell receptor beta chains from one sample sequenced in a study of blood T cell repertoires in COVID-19 (dated by TCRdb to 2020 to 2021). Receptors were amplified or captured by the immunoSEQ multiplex PCR assay. TCRdb took this table from immuneACCESS and kept in-frame rearrangements with V and J called. Such tables lack part of the clones; where checked against another copy, unresolved V genes explain under half of the gap, and the rest is unexplained. The sample yields over 300,000 clones; around 91% were counted once. 6.5% of the sample is held by the ten biggest clonotypes. Sequencing input: peripheral blood. These receptors came from a man younger than 35 with active or convalescent COVID-19.

This rearrangement joins TRBV5-6 to TRBJ2-7; D possibly corresponds to TRBD1 (6 bases). The ends were cut back, 5 bases at V and 1 base at J, with 13 bases in the middle. Germline V gene sequence: CDR1 SGHDT, CDR2 YYEEEE. CDR3 size: 14 residues. In nucleotides, the CDR3 is TGTGCCAGCAGGGGGGCCGGGCAGTCCTACGAGCAGTACTTC. Its translation: CASRGAGQSYEQYF. Combining the CDR3 with reference TRBV5-6 and TRBJ2-7 gives the whole variable domain DAGVTQSPTHLIKTRGQQVTLRCSPKSGHDTVSWYQQALGQGPQFIFQYYEEEERQRGNFPDRFSGHQFPNYSSELNVNALLLGDSALYLCASRGAGQSYEQYFGPGTRLTVT.

The chain is built from TRBV29-1 and TRBJ1-1, with D unclear. The CDR3 extends over 11 amino acids. V lost 5 bases and J lost 3, with 7 bases in between. Germline CDR1 is SQVTM and CDR2 is ANQGSEA. CDR3 DNA: TGCAGCGTTCCTTACTACACTGAAGCTTTCTTT. Translating gives CSVPYYTEAFF.

This chain joins TRBV5-1 and TRBJ2-2, with TRBD1 matching 7 bases. The CDR3 extends over 17 amino acids. V was clipped by 4 bases and J by 2 bases; unmatched bases: 11. Germline CDR1 SGHRS, CDR2 YFSETQ. CDR3 residues: CASSVGRGQRNTGELFF. The DNA for the CDR3 is TGCGCCAGCAGCGTTGGCCGGGGACAGCGAAACACCGGGGAGCTGTTTTTT.

The chain employs TRBV11-3 and TRBJ2-3; 9 bases fit TRBD1. The CDR3 runs to 14 residues. The V and J ends lost 4 bases and 5 bases, in that order; junction bases with no gene match: 4. CDR1 SGHNT and CDR2 YENEEA come from the germline V gene. The CDR3 here is CASSSRTGEDTQYF. The CDR3 nucleotides read TGTGCCAGCAGCTCGAGGACAGGGGAAGATACGCAGTATTTT.

The V and J genes are TRBV9 and TRBJ1-3, with no clear D. This CDR3 has 15 residues. Germline assignment: CDR1 SGDLS and CDR2 YYNGEE. The V end was cut by 4 bases, the J end by 8 bases, with 19 bases between. The CDR3 here is CASSPRAGLVHTIYF. DNA for the CDR3: TGTGCCAGCAGCCCGCGGGCGGGTTTGGTGCACACCATATATTTT.

This chain links TRBV18 with TRBJ1-4; TRBD1 might be the D (6 bases). V lost 3 bases, J lost 6 bases, and 11 bases lay in between. The germline gives CDR1 KGHSH, CDR2 LQKENI. The CDR3 is 14 residues long. The CDR3 sequence: CASSPAWGHEKLFF. The CDR3 DNA follows: TGTGCCAGCTCACCGGCCTGGGGGCATGAAAAACTGTTTTTT. Full variable domain (missing parts from reference TRBV18 and TRBJ1-4): NAGVMQNPRHLVRRRGQEARLRCSPMKGHSHVYWYRQLPEEGLKFMVYLQKENIIDESGMPKERFSAEFPKEGPSILRIQQVVRGDSAAYFCASSPAWGHEKLFFGSGTQLSVL.

The V and J genes are TRBV6-1 and TRBJ1-3; the match to TRBD1 covers 8 bases. This CDR3 comprises 16 residues. J gave up 0 bases and V 4 bases, and 5 bases lay outside the gene matches. Germline CDR1 reads MNHNS; CDR2 reads SASEGT. CDR3 residues: CASSGTGPHSGNTIYF. Here the CDR3 DNA reads TGTGCCAGCAGTGGGACAGGGCCCCACTCTGGAAACACCATATATTTT.

The V gene is TRBV2, the J gene TRBJ2-5; 9 positions agree with TRBD2. The CDR3 extends over 15 amino acids. V was clipped by 3 bases and J by 5 bases; unmatched bases: 7. Germline CDR1 and CDR2: SNHLY and FYNNEI. The CDR3 here is CASSDGAGGIETQYF. CDR3 DNA: TGTGCCAGCAGTGACGGGGCGGGAGGGATTGAGACCCAGTACTTC.

The CDR3 nucleotides are TGTGCCACCAGTGACCAAGGACAGGGGGAGTTTCAGCCCCAGCATTTT. This sequence encodes CATSDQGQGEFQPQHF. The chain recombines TRBV24-1 with TRBJ1-5; TRBD1 agrees at 10 bases. The CDR3 consists of 16 residues. Per germline, CDR1 KGHDR and CDR2 SFDVKD. Germline trimming cut 4 bases from V and 6 bases from J; bases unmatched to any gene: 8.

V gene TRBV24-1 combines with J gene TRBJ1-5, with TRBD1 matching over 11 bases. The CDR3 sequence is 17 residues long. V shed 4 bases and J 4 bases; nucleotides not matched to a gene: 8. Germline values: CDR1 KGHDR, CDR2 SFDVKD. CDR3 sequence: CATSDSPGQGVNQPQHF. The CDR3 nucleotides are TGTGCCACCAGTGACTCCCCGGGACAGGGGGTAAATCAGCCCCAGCATTTT.